A selection of T cell receptor beta chains follows, all from one sample in a study of T cell responses to AZD1222 COVID-19 vaccine. Clones were read by immunoSEQ multiplex PCR, and TCRdb kept only the in-frame ones, dropping some. The table lists roughly 66,000 clones, 88% of them singletons. The specimen comprised peripheral blood, sampled 28 days after the second dose of the MenACWY control vaccine. The receptors here all came from an adult who received the MenACWY meningococcal vaccine as a control. CDR3s include the opening cysteine and the closing phenylalanine or tryptophan. D genes are given only for firm matches. The listing skips clone size in some rows; elsewhere it reads once, few, many or a size class.

14,.,TRBJ1-6,.,TRBV10-3,TGTGCCATCAGTGAGTCGCCGAGTTTGGGACCCCTCCACTTT,CAISESPSLGPLHF
17,.,TRBJ1-2,.,TRBV5-4,TGTGCCAGCAGCTCCGGTAGGGGAGAGTACCGACTCTATGGCTACACCTTC,CASSSGRGEYRLYGYTF
12,.,TRBJ1-4,.,TRBV11-2,TGTGCCAGCAGCTTCAGACGGGAAAAACTGTTTTTT,CASSFRREKLFF
13,.,TRBJ1-2,.,TRBV28,TGTGCCAGCAGCCAGGACGGAAACTATGGCTACACCTTC,CASSQDGNYGYTF
13,.,TRBJ1-5,.,TRBV6-5,TGTGCCAGCACCCTCCGGGAGTTTCGGCCCCAGCATTTT,CASTLREFRPQHF
19,.,TRBJ2-6,.,TRBV7-3,TGTGCCAGCAGCCAAGGCCCAGGGAGTACTCCCTCTGGGGCCAACGTCCTGACTTTC,CASSQGPGSTPSGANVLTF
15,.,TRBJ2-1,TRBD2,TRBV5-1,TGCGCCAGCAGGACGACTAGCGGGAGTAACAATGAGCAGTTCTTC,CASRTTSGSNNEQFF
13,.,TRBJ1-1,TRBD1,TRBV18,TGTGCCAGCTCCGGGACAGAGAACACTGAAGCTTTCTTT,CASSGTENTEAFF
16,.,TRBJ1-4,.,TRBV18,TGTGCCAGCTCACTGGGGCGGCCAGCAACTAATGAAAAACTGTTTTTT,CASSLGRPATNEKLFF
16,.,TRBJ2-6,.,TRBV4-3,TGCGCCAGCTCGCGACTAGGGTTCTCTGGGGCCAACGTCCTGACTTTC,CASSRLGFSGANVLTF
14,.,TRBJ1-4,TRBD1,TRBV7-9,TGTGCCAGCAGCCAAGACAGGGGAAATGAAAAACTGTTTTTT,CASSQDRGNEKLFF
15,.,TRBJ1-1,TRBD1,TRBV2,TGTGCCAGCAGGCACTCCGGACAGGGCCGGTCAGAAGCTTTCTTT,CASRHSGQGRSEAFF
15,.,TRBJ2-1,.,TRBV2,TGTGCCAGCCCCGAAAGGGAGCGTCCCGGGGGTGAGCAGTTCTTC,CASPERERPGGEQFF
14,.,TRBJ1-5,.,TRBV2,TGTGCCAGCAGGCCGGACAGTCGCAATCAGCCCCAGCATTTT,CASRPDSRNQPQHF
15,few,TRBJ2-7,TRBD1,TRBV27,TGTGCCAGCAGTTTTCTTACAGGGGGAACCTACGAGCAGTACTTC,CASSFLTGGTYEQYF
13,.,TRBJ2-1,.,TRBV3-1/TRBV3-2,TGTGCCAGCAGCCAAACACACAGCAATGAGCAGTTCTTC,CASSQTHSNEQFF
16,few,TRBJ2-2,TRBD2,TRBV11-2,TGTGCCAGCAGCTTAGAGGCTCTAGCGGGGACCGGGGAGCTGTTTTTT,CASSLEALAGTGELFF
16,.,TRBJ2-1,TRBD2,TRBV6-2/TRBV6-3,TGTGCCAGCAGTGAGAAGGGTAGCGGGAGGCCCGATGAGCAGTTCTTC,CASSEKGSGRPDEQFF
16,.,TRBJ2-1,TRBD2,TRBV9,TGTGCCAGCAGCGTAGACGGGAGGGCCACCTACAATGAGCAGTTCTTC,CASSVDGRATYNEQFF
17,.,TRBJ2-7,.,TRBV20-1,TGCAGTGCTAGTACCTCTCTGGGGTACTGTAGGGGGTACGAGCAGTACTTC,CSASTSLGYCRGYEQYF
12,.,TRBJ2-7,.,TRBV6-5,TGTGCCAGCAGCCGCATTGGGTACGAGCAGTACTTC,CASSRIGYEQYF
15,.,TRBJ2-7,TRBD1,TRBV28,TGTGCCAGCACCCCGGGCGACAGGGTTTCCGACGAGCAGTACTTC,CASTPGDRVSDEQYF
12,.,TRBJ2-5,TRBD1,TRBV30,TGTGCCTGGAGTCAGGGACAGGAGACCCAGTACTTC,CAWSQGQETQYF
15,.,TRBJ2-5,TRBD2,TRBV6-2/TRBV6-3,TGTGCCAGCAGCGGACTAGCGGGGTACCAAGAGACCCAGTACTTC,CASSGLAGYQETQYF
14,few,TRBJ2-3,.,TRBV5-6,TGTGCCAGCAGCTTCATAACCCCCACAGATACGCAGTATTTT,CASSFITPTDTQYF
14,.,TRBJ2-7,TRBD1,TRBV11-2,TGTGCCAGCAGCCCGGGACAGGGAGAGGGCGAGCAGTACTTC,CASSPGQGEGEQYF
14,.,TRBJ1-2,.,TRBV25-1,TGTGCCAGCAGTGAATCAGGGAAAGACTATGGCTACACCTTC,CASSESGKDYGYTF
14,once,TRBJ2-1,TRBD2,TRBV7-2,TGTGCCAGCAGCTTGGGAGCGGGGGCGGATGAGCAGTTCTTC,CASSLGAGADEQFF
14,.,TRBJ1-3,TRBD1,TRBV3-1/TRBV3-2,TGTGCCAGCAGCCACGGGACAGCCGGAAACACCATATATTTT,CASSHGTAGNTIYF
15,.,TRBJ1-5,TRBD1,TRBV25-1,TGTGCCAGCAGGGACCGCGGGACAGGGAGTCAGCCCCAGCATTTT,CASRDRGTGSQPQHF
14,.,TRBJ2-2,.,TRBV19,TGTGCCAGTACCCAGGGGGGTCCCATCGGGGAGCTGTTTTTT,CASTQGGPIGELFF
13,.,TRBJ2-7,.,TRBV2,TGTGCCAGCGGATTCCGGGACACAAACGAGCAGTACTTC,CASGFRDTNEQYF
17,.,TRBJ1-3,.,TRBV7-8,TGTGCCAGCAGCCCCACGGCGGGGACCCACTCTGGAAACACCATATATTTT,CASSPTAGTHSGNTIYF
16,many,TRBJ2-6,.,TRBV19,TGTGCCAGTAGTGCAAGATTCTACTCTGGGGCCAACGTCCTGACTTTC,CASSARFYSGANVLTF
15,.,TRBJ1-5,TRBD1,TRBV28,TGTGCCAGCAGTTCCCCTCGACAGGGAAATCAGCCCCAGCATTTT,CASSSPRQGNQPQHF
14,.,TRBJ2-1,TRBD1,TRBV6-5,TGTGCCAGCAGTTCGGCCGGGACAGGGATTGGGCAGTTCTTC,CASSSAGTGIGQFF
17,.,TRBJ2-3,.,TRBV28,TGTGCCAGCAGTTTAGGGCTGGCGGCAGGAGGAAGAGATACGCAGTATTTT,CASSLGLAAGGRDTQYF
15,.,TRBJ2-5,.,TRBV7-9,TGTGCCAGCAGCTTAGCGGAGGGGGCGGAAGAGACCCAGTACTTC,CASSLAEGAEETQYF
14,.,TRBJ2-3,.,TRBV4-1,TGCGCCAGCAGCCTTGCGGCCGGAGAAGGTACGCAGTATTTT,CASSLAAGEGTQYF
15,.,TRBJ2-7,.,TRBV7-2,TGTGCCAGCAGCTTAGAGTGGGCGTTCTCCTACGAGCAGTACTTC,CASSLEWAFSYEQYF
15,.,TRBJ2-7,.,TRBV6-5,TGTGCCAGCAGTTACAGCGTCCAGGATGGTATGGAGCAGTACTTC,CASSYSVQDGMEQYF
13,.,TRBJ1-2,.,TRBV30,TGTGCCTTCTCCCTAGCCCTGGAGGGCGGCTACACCTTC,CAFSLALEGGYTF
14,.,TRBJ2-1,.,TRBV5-4,TGTGCCAGCAGCTTGGCGGCCCGGTTAGATGAGCAGTTCTTC,CASSLAARLDEQFF
16,.,TRBJ1-3,.,TRBV25-1,TGTGCCAGCAGTGAATCAATAGGGGGTTATGGAAACACCATATATTTT,CASSESIGGYGNTIYF
13,.,TRBJ1-2,.,TRBV7-8,TGTGCCAGCAGCCCCCTCGCTAACTATGGCTACACCTTC,CASSPLANYGYTF
13,.,TRBJ2-4,TRBD2,TRBV7-2,TGTGCCAGCAGTTGGAGCGGGGAAAACATTCAGTACTTC,CASSWSGENIQYF
17,.,TRBJ2-3,TRBD1,TRBV10-2,TGCGCCAGCAGTGATTGGACAGGGACTTCTGGCACAGATACGCAGTATTTT,CASSDWTGTSGTDTQYF
13,.,TRBJ1-6,.,TRBV2,TGTGCCAGCAGTGAGGTGGCCAATTCACCCCTCCACTTT,CASSEVANSPLHF
14,.,TRBJ1-3,.,TRBV7-6,TGTGCCAGCAGCTCACAGGACTCTGGAAACACCATATATTTT,CASSSQDSGNTIYF